The 18 T cell receptor beta chains given below trace back to one sample, sequenced in a study of T cell changes during pregnancy in multiple sclerosis. Clones were sequenced by immunoSEQ multiplex PCR, and TCRdb holds only the in-frame ones, with some missing. The table lists some 40,000 clones, about 90% of them singletons. Sequences were derived from CD4+ T cells from peripheral blood mononuclear cells, sampled before pregnancy. These receptors came from a female donor with multiple sclerosis, enrolled in a pregnancy study.

This chain connects TRBV11-3 to TRBJ1-6; D may be TRBD1 (6 bases). Per germline, CDR1 SGHNT and CDR2 YENEEA. This CDR3 is built from 18 residues. V gave up 0 bases and J gave up 5 bases, with 17 bases separating them. Written as DNA, the CDR3 is TGTGCCAGCAGCTTAGATCGGGCGGAGGGGGGGAATAATTCACCCCTCCACTTT. Residues: CASSLDRAEGGNNSPLHF.

The chain links TRBV9 to TRBJ1-2, with a weak D call TRBD1 (5 bases). This CDR3 is 14 amino acids long. V dropped 4 bases and J dropped 4 bases, with 14 bases sitting between them. Germline-derived CDR1 and CDR2 are SGDLS and YYNGEE. CDR3 region: CASSSRRGSYGYTF. The CDR3 DNA follows: TGTGCCAGCAGCAGTCGGCGGGGGTCCTATGGCTACACCTTC. Looking up the rest from reference TRBV9 and TRBJ1-2 gives the full variable domain: DSGVTQTPKHLITATGQRVTLRCSPRSGDLSVYWYQQSLDQGLQFLIQYYNGEERAKGNILERFSAQQFPDLHSELNLSSLELGDSALYFCASSSRRGSYGYTFGSGTRLTVV.

The genes are TRBV7-2 and TRBJ2-5; D is perhaps TRBD1 (7 bases). Trimming removed 5 bases at V and 4 bases at J, with 23 bases between. CDR1 is SGHTA, CDR2 FQGNSA, per germline. This CDR3 is 17 amino acids long. This CDR3 is CASSDFPFGGGGETQYF. The CDR3 region has the DNA TGTGCCAGCAGCGATTTCCCTTTTGGAGGGGGCGGAGAGACCCAGTACTTC.

On this clone: One end of the junction does not line up with germline, which may come from a read error. The J gene is TRBJ1-2, the V gene TRBV9, with 10 bases lining up with TRBD1. The CDR3 has 16 residues. Germline CDR1 SGDLS, CDR2 YYNGEE. This chain's CDR3 is CAGSESGTGDYRGYTF. CDR3 DNA: TGTGCCGGCAGCGAGTCCGGGACAGGGGATTATCGTGGCTACACCTTC.

This clone was observed a single time. The gene calls are TRBV5-8 and TRBJ1-4; no definite D call. Trimming took 3 bases from V and 10 from J, leaving 13 bases between them. This CDR3 has 13 residues. Per the germline V gene, CDR1 is SGHTS and CDR2 is YDEGEE. The DNA for the CDR3 is TGTGCCAGCAGCTGGCAAAGGGAGGGAAAACTGTTTTTT. Protein product: CASSWQREGKLFF.

The chain's CDR3 is CAWSVAYNEQFF. CDR3 bases: TGTGCCTGGAGTGTAGCTTACAATGAGCAGTTCTTC. The chain couples TRBV30 to TRBJ2-1; unclear D gene. Germline V lookup: CDR1 GTSNPN, CDR2 SVGIG (reference sequence). This CDR3 comprises 12 residues. V dropped 0 bases and J dropped 4 bases, with 4 bases sitting between them.

The V gene is TRBV9, the J gene TRBJ2-5, with D hard to call. Trimming stripped 3 bases from V and 0 bases from J, with 12 bases between. The CDR3 loop spans 15 amino acids. Germline V gene lookup returns CDR1 SGDLS and CDR2 YYNGEE. CDR3 residues: CASSGAPGYQETQYF. CDR3 sequence (DNA): TGTGCCAGCAGCGGAGCCCCCGGGTACCAAGAGACCCAGTACTTC. Drawing the rest from reference TRBV9 and TRBJ2-5, the complete variable domain is DSGVTQTPKHLITATGQRVTLRCSPRSGDLSVYWYQQSLDQGLQFLIQYYNGEERAKGNILERFSAQQFPDLHSELNLSSLELGDSALYFCASSGAPGYQETQYFGPGTRLLVL.

The genes are TRBV29-1 and TRBJ2-3; D is unclear. V was pared by 3 bases and J by 4 bases, with 5 bases between. The CDR3 spans 11 residues. From germline, CDR1 is SQVTM and CDR2 ANQGSEA. CDR3 DNA: TGCAGCGTTGAGAAGCCAGATACGCAGTATTTT. Protein: CSVEKPDTQYF.

The chain couples TRBV28 to TRBJ1-1; D perhaps matches TRBD1 (5 bases). Between the trimmed V and J ends, which lost 8 bases and 11 bases, there was a span of 12 bases. Germline CDR1 is MDHEN and CDR2 is SYDVKM. The CDR3 sequence is 10 residues long. CDR3 protein: CASSQARAFF. CDR3 nucleotides: TGTGCCAGCTCACAGGCTAGGGCTTTCTTT.

V is TRBV5-4 and J is TRBJ2-1, with D possibly being TRBD2 (5 bases). Trimming pared 3 bases from V and 6 bases from J, leaving 10 bases between. Per the germline V gene, CDR1 is SGHNT and CDR2 is YYREEE (reference sequence). The CDR3 contains 13 residues. The CDR3: CASSSGEGNEQFF. In nucleotides, the CDR3 is TGTGCCAGCAGCTCTGGCGAGGGCAATGAGCAGTTCTTC.

V and J are TRBV6-5 and TRBJ1-4; tentatively, D is TRBD1 (5 bases). Trimming removed 0 bases from V and 3 bases from J, with 11 bases in between. The CDR3 consists of 16 residues. Germline V lookup: CDR1 MNHEY, CDR2 SVGAGI. CDR3 DNA sequence: TGTGCCAGCAGTTACTCCGCAGGAGGGGCTAATGAAAAACTGTTTTTT. Residues: CASSYSAGGANEKLFF.

The rearrangement joins TRBV19 to TRBJ1-1, with 8 bases lining up with TRBD1. Germline V lookup: CDR1 LNHDA, CDR2 SQIVND (reference sequence). This CDR3 region has 17 residues. V shed 3 bases and J 0 bases; nucleotides not matched to a gene: 9. This chain's CDR3 is CASSMVTGGSVNTEAFF. The CDR3 coding sequence is TGTGCCAGTAGTATGGTAACAGGGGGAAGCGTGAACACTGAAGCTTTCTTT.

V is TRBV5-1 and J is TRBJ1-1, with D unresolved. The CDR3 runs 13 residues. Germline V gives CDR1 SGHRS, CDR2 YFSETQ. V dropped 0 bases and J dropped 2 bases, with 5 bases sitting between them. The CDR3 nucleotides read TGCGCCAGCAGCTTGGACAGCAACACTGAAGCTTTCTTT. Residues: CASSLDSNTEAFF.

This clone was observed a single time. The chain uses TRBV6-5 and TRBJ1-2, with 8 bases aligning to TRBD1. J gave up 5 bases and V 5 bases, and 7 bases lay outside the gene matches. CDR1 is MNHEY, CDR2 SVGAGI, per germline. The CDR3 is made up of 14 amino acids. CDR3 in DNA: TGTGCCAGCAGTACAGGGGGTATACCTTATGGCTACACCTTC. This gives the protein CASSTGGIPYGYTF.

The V call is TRBV6-6, the J call TRBJ2-2, with 11 bases matching TRBD2. Germline loops: CDR1 MNHNY, CDR2 SVGAGI (reference sequence). The CDR3 is 16 residues long. V lost 0 bases and J lost 6; bases outside the gene matches: 3. The CDR3 here is CASSYSGSGGAGELFF. In DNA form, the CDR3 reads TGTGCCAGCAGTTACTCGGGTAGCGGGGGGGCCGGGGAGCTGTTTTTT.

The chain joins TRBV19 to TRBJ2-1, with 7 bases identical to TRBD2. The V gene end was trimmed by 6 bases and the J gene end by 4 bases; junction bases not matched to a gene: 6. Germline V gives CDR1 LNHDA, CDR2 SQIVND (reference sequence). There are 14 residues in the CDR3. The CDR3, as DNA: TGTGCCAGTAGCAACCCGGGGGGTTACAATGAGCAGTTCTTC. Translated: CASSNPGGYNEQFF.

This chain uses TRBV7-2 with TRBJ2-3, with D possibly TRBD2 on 5 matching bases. The CDR3 totals 13 residues. Trimming left V 5 bases short and J 8 bases short, with 14 bases between. CDR1 SGHTA and CDR2 FQGNSA come from the germline V gene. CDR3 DNA: TGTGCCAGCAGCGCTAGCCTACTAGTTACGCAGTATTTT. It translates to CASSASLLVTQYF.

The CDR3 DNA is TGCGCCAGCAGCCAACAGCGGGGGACCTACAATGAGCAGTTCTTC. Translated: CASSQQRGTYNEQFF. This sequence joins TRBV4-1 and TRBJ2-1, with 8 bases that match TRBD2. There are 15 residues in the CDR3. Trimming took 2 bases from V and 2 from J; bases not matched to a gene: 2. In germline, CDR1 is MGHRA, CDR2 YSYEKL.